The 6 T cell receptor beta chains reported below all come from one sample, sequenced in a study of beta chain features in type 1 diabetes. The entirety of the isolated RNA underwent reverse transcription, so expressed TCRB transcripts were sequenced. Libraries were prepared by immunoSEQ multiplex PCR; TCRdb keeps only in-frame clonotypes and omits some of them. The data show about 150,000 clones, with about 8.1% seen just once and nearly 0.65% held by the top ten. Sequenced material: central memory CD4+ T cells from blood. These receptors were obtained from a man aged 18 to 30 in good health.

In this sample, this clone turned up a few times. The genes are TRBV30 and TRBJ1-5; TRBD1 matches 7 bases. This CDR3 has 14 amino acids. The V gene's germline CDR1 is GTSNPN and CDR2 SVGIG (reference sequence). V gave up 2 bases and J gave up 7 bases; unmatched junction bases: 8. In nucleotides, the CDR3 is TGTGCCTGGAGTATGCGACAGGGTGACCAGCCCCAGCATTTT. Its translation: CAWSMRQGDQPQHF.

J is TRBJ2-5 and V is TRBV2, with D possibly TRBD1 on 6 matching bases. Looked up from germline, CDR1 is SNHLY and CDR2 is FYNNEI. The CDR3 runs 14 residues. V lost 6 bases, J lost 3 bases, and 14 bases lay in between. The CDR3 nucleotides are TGTGCCAGCAGAGCCGGGACAAAGAAAGAGACCCAGTACTTC. It yields the protein CASRAGTKKETQYF.

This clone was counted a few times. This chain joins TRBV18 and TRBJ1-5; no reliable D call. The V end lost 2 bases, the J end lost 3 bases, and 14 bases lay between the germline ends. Germline CDR1 and CDR2: KGHSH and LQKENI. The CDR3 has 16 residues. DNA of the CDR3: TGTGCCAGCTCACCAAGTGTCCGGGAGAACAATCAGCCCCAGCATTTT. This encodes CASSPSVRENNQPQHF.

This clone was counted a few times. The chain has TRBV2 and TRBJ1-5, with D possibly matching TRBD1 (6 bases). V lost 11 bases and J 7 bases, leaving 18 bases between the germline ends. The CDR3 loop spans 13 amino acids. The germline V gene has CDR1 SNHLY and CDR2 FYNNEI. DNA of the CDR3: TGTGCCTGCAACAGGGAAGGACAACAGCCCCAGCATTTT. Its translation is CACNREGQQPQHF.

This clone was seen at least ten times. This chain uses TRBV30 with TRBJ1-4, with TRBD1 matching over 8 bases. The germline V gene encodes CDR1 GTSNPN and CDR2 SVGIG (reference sequence). The CDR3 runs 14 residues. V gave up 2 bases and J gave up 7 bases; unmatched junction bases: 6. The CDR3 loop reads CAWSRGQASEKLFF. CDR3 bases: TGTGCCTGGAGTAGGGGACAGGCAAGTGAAAAACTGTTTTTT.

Written as DNA, the CDR3 is TGTGCCAGCAGCCCTCGAGGGGGTCCGGAGACCCAGTACTTC. This translates into CASSPRGGPETQYF. V usage is TRBV5-5 and J usage is TRBJ2-5, with D possibly TRBD1 on 6 matching bases. Between the trimmed V and J ends, which lost 4 bases and 5 bases, there was a span of 15 bases. Germline lookup yields CDR1 SGHKS and CDR2 YYEKEE (reference sequence). The CDR3 has 14 residues.